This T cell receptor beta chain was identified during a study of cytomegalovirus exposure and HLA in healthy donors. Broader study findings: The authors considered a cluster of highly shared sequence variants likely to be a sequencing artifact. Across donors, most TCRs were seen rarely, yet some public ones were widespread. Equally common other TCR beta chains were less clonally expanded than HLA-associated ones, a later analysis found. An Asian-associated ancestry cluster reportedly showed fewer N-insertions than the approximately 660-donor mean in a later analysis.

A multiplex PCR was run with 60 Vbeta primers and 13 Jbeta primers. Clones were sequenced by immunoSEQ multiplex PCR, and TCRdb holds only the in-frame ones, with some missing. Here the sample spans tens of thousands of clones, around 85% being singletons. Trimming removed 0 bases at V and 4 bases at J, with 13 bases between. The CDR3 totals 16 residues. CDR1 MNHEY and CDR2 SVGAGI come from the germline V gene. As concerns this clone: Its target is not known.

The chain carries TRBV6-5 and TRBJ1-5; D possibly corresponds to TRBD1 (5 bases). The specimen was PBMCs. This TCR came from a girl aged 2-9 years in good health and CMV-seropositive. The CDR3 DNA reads TGTGCCAGCAGTTACTCGTCGGCAGGGCTAAATCAGCCCCAGCATTTT. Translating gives CASSYSSAGLNQPQHF.